A single sample gave rise to the 20 T cell receptor beta chains below, sequenced in a study of blood T cell repertoires in COVID-19. The assay was immunoSEQ multiplex PCR, and TCRdb's table has in-frame clones only and misses some. The sample holds roughly 140,000 clones, 88% seen once. The specimen sequenced was peripheral blood. Receptors were obtained from a human donor in a cohort sampled during active COVID-19.

V and J are TRBV10-2 and TRBJ2-1, with TRBD1 matching 8 bases. The J segment lost 4 bases and the V segment lost 6 bases, leaving 11 bases of the junction unmatched. Germline V gene lookup returns CDR1 WSHSY and CDR2 SAAADI. The CDR3 contains 16 residues. The CDR3 sequence: CASSGDRGGWYNEQFF. CDR3 bases: TGCGCCAGCAGCGGAGACAGGGGAGGTTGGTACAATGAGCAGTTCTTC.

This chain connects TRBV5-1 to TRBJ2-3, with D unresolved. V lost 0 bases and J lost 0, with 8 bases in between. The germline V gene encodes CDR1 SGHRS and CDR2 YFSETQ. The CDR3 is made up of 15 amino acids. The CDR3 sequence: CASSLDSTSTDTQYF. The DNA for the CDR3 is TGCGCCAGCAGCTTGGACTCAACTAGCACAGATACGCAGTATTTT.

The rearrangement links TRBV30 to TRBJ2-3, with 14 bases matching TRBD2. V lost 3 bases, J lost 7 bases, and 12 bases stayed unmatched. CDR1 and CDR2 from the germline V gene are GTSNPN and SVGIG (reference sequence). This CDR3 region has 17 residues. Here the CDR3 reads CAWRRLAGGPGMNTQYF. The CDR3 nucleotides are TGTGCCTGGAGGCGACTAGCGGGGGGGCCCGGGATGAATACGCAGTATTTT.

Of note for this clone: One end of the junction is discordant with germline, which a read error may explain. This chain connects TRBV6-2 or TRBV6-3 to TRBJ1-1, with 8 bases that match TRBD1. Looked up from germline, CDR1 is MNHEY and CDR2 is SVGEGT. CDR3 size: 13 residues. Written as DNA, the CDR3 is TGTGCCAGCAGCTACTCGGGGACAGGCGAAGCTTTCTTT. Protein: CASSYSGTGEAFF.

The rearrangement uses TRBV7-9 and TRBJ2-1; TRBD1 is a possible D gene (6 bases). There are 14 residues in the CDR3. Deletions cut 5 bases from V and 6 bases from J, with 14 bases between. CDR1 is SEHNR, CDR2 FQNEAQ, per germline (reference sequence). The CDR3 reads CASSPPDSPNEQFF. In nucleotides, the CDR3 is TGTGCCAGCAGCCCCCCGGACAGCCCCAATGAGCAGTTCTTC.

V and J are TRBV5-1 and TRBJ2-1, with 8 positions matching TRBD1. The CDR3 sequence is 15 residues long. From germline, CDR1 is SGHRS and CDR2 YFSETQ. Trimming removed 1 base from V and 2 bases from J; junction bases left unmatched: 2. CDR3 protein: CASSLTTGAYNEQFF. In nucleotides, the CDR3 is TGCGCCAGCAGCTTGACGACAGGGGCCTACAATGAGCAGTTCTTC.

This clone was detected only once. The J gene is TRBJ1-6, the V gene TRBV2; tentative D call: TRBD1 (6 bases). Germline V gene data show CDR1 as SNHLY and CDR2 as FYNNEI. This CDR3 is built from 15 residues. Trimming removed 1 base from V and 7 bases from J, with 11 bases in between. CDR3 sequence reads: CASSEGTVGNSPLHF. In DNA form, the CDR3 reads TGTGCCAGCAGTGAAGGGACAGTCGGAAATTCACCCCTCCACTTT.

This clone was recorded only once. J is TRBJ2-5 and V is TRBV4-1; 9 bases are shared with TRBD1. CDR1 is MGHRA, CDR2 YSYEKL, per germline. The V and J ends lost 3 bases and 4 bases, in that order; junction bases with no gene match: 6. The CDR3 sequence is 15 residues long. DNA of the CDR3: TGCGCCAGCAGCCATCCACAGGGGGCTGTAGAGACCCAGTACTTC. Its protein product is CASSHPQGAVETQYF.

This chain connects TRBV4-1 to TRBJ2-5, with TRBD2 as a possible D gene (6 bases). Looked up from germline, CDR1 is MGHRA and CDR2 is YSYEKL. The CDR3 totals 17 residues. Trimming took 3 bases from V and 5 from J, leaving 22 bases between them. The DNA of the CDR3 is TGCGCCAGCAGCCAGCGGCCGGCCGGGGGAAGTGTGGAGACCCAGTACTTC. As protein: CASSQRPAGGSVETQYF.

V usage is TRBV6-6 and J usage is TRBJ2-7, with 9 bases fitting TRBD1. Germline assignment: CDR1 MNHNY and CDR2 SVGAGI (reference sequence). The J segment lost 3 bases and the V segment lost 6 bases, leaving 6 bases of the junction unmatched. CDR3 length equals 14 residues. The CDR3 bases are TGTGCCAGCAGCTTACAGGGGGCCGTCTACGAGCAGTACTTC. The encoded protein is CASSLQGAVYEQYF.

V is TRBV10-3 and J is TRBJ1-1, with D possibly TRBD1 on 5 matching bases. Germline V gives CDR1 ENHRY, CDR2 SYGVKD. The CDR3 totals 13 residues. With 7 bases removed from V and 1 base from J, the gap between germline ends came to 10 bases. The CDR3 bases are TGTGCCATCAAAAAGGACAAGAACACTGAAGCTTTCTTT. It specifies CAIKKDKNTEAFF.

The chain has TRBV6-1 and TRBJ1-5, with 7 bases matching TRBD1. This CDR3 is 18 amino acids long. Germline CDR1 MNHNS, CDR2 SASEGT. V trimming: 2 bases; J trimming: 2 bases; junction bases outside the gene matches: 12. CDR3 region: CASSERRAGGRGNQPQHF. The CDR3 nucleotides read TGTGCCAGCAGTGAAAGGCGGGCAGGGGGACGTGGCAATCAGCCCCAGCATTTT.

This clone was found once. The V and J genes are TRBV9 and TRBJ2-3, with a tentative D call TRBD2 (5 bases). V was pared by 3 bases and J by 0 bases, with 11 bases between. The CDR3 runs 15 residues. The germline V gene encodes CDR1 SGDLS and CDR2 YYNGEE. This CDR3 is CASSGSGFSTDTQYF. CDR3 bases: TGTGCCAGCAGCGGGAGCGGTTTCAGCACAGATACGCAGTATTTT.

Comment on this clone: Other DNA sequences in the same sample also yield this CDR3. The chain employs TRBV29-1 and TRBJ2-3; tentatively, D is TRBD2 (6 bases). The CDR3 loop spans 13 amino acids. Germline-derived CDR1 and CDR2 are SQVTM and ANQGSEA. With 5 bases removed from V and 1 base from J, the gap between germline ends came to 10 bases. The CDR3 DNA follows: TGCAGCGTTCCGGGGGTCCGCACAGATACGCAGTATTTT. Translated: CSVPGVRTDTQYF.

V gene TRBV27 combines with J gene TRBJ1-1, with 7 positions matching TRBD1. The CDR3 runs to 16 residues. CDR1 and CDR2 from the germline V gene are MNHEY and SMNVEV (reference sequence). Trimming cost V 0 bases and J 1 base; bases outside gene matches: 5. This chain's CDR3 is CASSLSTGSTNTEAFF. The DNA for the CDR3 is TGTGCCAGCAGTTTATCGACAGGGAGTACGAACACTGAAGCTTTCTTT.

This chain links TRBV12-3 or TRBV12-4 with TRBJ1-2, with D perhaps TRBD1 (6 bases). V dropped 9 bases and J dropped 3 bases, with 14 bases sitting between them. The CDR3 consists of 13 residues. The CDR3 DNA follows: TGTGCCAGTATTTCAGGGGCTGACTATGGCTACACCTTC. It translates to CASISGADYGYTF.

The rearrangement links TRBV5-1 to TRBJ1-5; D is uncertain. The CDR3 has 13 amino acids. Germline V gene data show CDR1 as SGHRS and CDR2 as YFSETQ. Trimming took 0 bases from V and 11 from J, leaving 12 bases between them. The CDR3 nucleotides read TGCGCCAGCAGCTTGGCCAGGACTCCGTCCCAGCATTTT. It is translated as CASSLARTPSQHF.

The rearrangement links TRBV5-4 to TRBJ2-7, with D possibly TRBD1 on 6 matching bases. This CDR3 is 14 amino acids long. Germline V gene data show CDR1 as SGHNT and CDR2 as YYREEE (reference sequence). V was trimmed by 4 bases and J by 1 base, leaving 12 bases between them. In DNA, the CDR3 is TGTGCCAGCAGCGAGATGGACAGTTCCTACGAGCAGTACTTC. This encodes CASSEMDSSYEQYF.

The CDR3 coding sequence is TGTGCCAGCAAGGGACTCAAACGGGCCTACGAGCAGTACTTC. Protein: CASKGLKRAYEQYF. The V gene is TRBV2, the J gene TRBJ2-7, with a tentative D call TRBD2 (6 bases). The CDR3 runs to 14 residues. The V gene lost 7 bases and the J gene lost 2 bases, with 15 bases spanning the gap. The germline CDR1 and CDR2 sequences are SNHLY and FYNNEI.

This sequence joins TRBV18 and TRBJ2-7; TRBD1 might be the D (5 bases). CDR1 is KGHSH, CDR2 LQKENI, per germline. The length of the CDR3 is 12 residues. V lost 5 bases to trimming and J lost 5 bases, with 10 bases between them. CDR3 loop: CASSDPGNEQYF. CDR3 in DNA: TGTGCCAGCTCAGATCCAGGGAACGAGCAGTACTTC.